This TCR beta chain was profiled in a study of monozygotic twins with inflammatory bowel disease. This CDR3 is 12 amino acids long. Germline V gene data show CDR1 as SQVTM and CDR2 as ANQGSEA. Study results and caveats: Evidence failed to back one strong IBD-linked signal or clonotype. Especially with disease activity, IBD patients shared fewer clonotypes with others than healthy twins did. Discordant twins had repertoire similarity that did not differ from that of concordant twins, possibly from limited power.

Each CDR3 protein gets one entry in TCRdb, which reprocessed the 5' RACE reads and gives no DNA. This sample's table has more than 300,000 distinct CDR3 sequences. Each donor gave 2.5 to 3 ml of peripheral blood. Regarding this clonotype: As yet, its antigen is unknown.

This receptor was identified in a human donor with ulcerative colitis or Crohn's disease, or a healthy co-twin of an affected twin (not recorded which). The V call is TRBV29-1, the J call TRBJ2-5; the TCRdb call, TRBD2, lacks DNA for checking. Sequenced material: blood. The CDR3 is CSVGRESETQYF. Using reference TRBV29-1 and TRBJ2-5 for the parts outside the CDR3, the full variable domain is SAVISQKPSRDICQRGTSLTIQCQVDSQVTMMFWYRQQPGQSLTLIATANQGSEATYESGFVIDKFPISRPNLTFSTLTVSNMSPEDSSIYLCSVGRESETQYFGPGTRLLVL.